This TCR beta chain was sequenced during a study of T cell repertoires in cytomegalovirus infection. Trimming pared 5 bases from V and 3 bases from J, leaving 22 bases between. The CDR3 covers 16 residues. Germline CDR1 and CDR2: DFQATT and SNEGSKA (reference sequence). In TCRdb, the reads were re-called with MiXCR into one record per CDR3 protein. The table includes about 260,000 distinct CDR3 sequences, approximately 9.2% detected once. Sequencing was performed on PBMCs. This receptor was taken from a human donor in good health (CMV status not recorded). Some clones in this sample may be carry-over from other donors' samples. The chain carries TRBV20-1 and TRBJ1-1, with TRBD1 as a possible D gene (5 bases). CDR3 protein: CSAWYSKGRDDTEAFF. DNA for the CDR3: TGCAGTGCTTGGTACAGTAAGGGGCGCGATGACACTGAAGCTTTCTTT.